The 22 T cell receptor beta chains listed next were all sequenced from one sample in a study of T-cell reconstitution after alpha-beta-depleted transplantation in children. Unique molecular identifiers were incorporated during preparation of the TCRbeta library. Each CDR3 protein is one row after TCRdb ran MiXCR on the PCR reads. The top ten clones hold about 4.2% of a sample with about 610,000 distinct CDR3 sequences, about 10% of them seen once. The material sequenced was PBMCs from the stem cell graft donor, taken from the stem cell graft. The receptors stem from a human donor who donated a stem cell graft to a child with acute myeloid leukemia.

This clonotype was counted only a few times. J is TRBJ2-7 and V is TRBV7-6; TRBD2 aligns across 10 bases. The CDR3 is made up of 14 amino acids. The germline gives CDR1 SGHVS, CDR2 FNYEAQ. V dropped 4 bases and J dropped 5; count of bases not matched to a gene: 5. The CDR3 DNA is TGTGCCAGCAGCTCAGGACTAGCGGTAAACGAGCAGTACTTC. Amino acid sequence: CASSSGLAVNEQYF.

This clonotype turned up a few times. The chain carries TRBV28 and TRBJ1-6; no clear D gene. The CDR3 spans 15 residues. Germline V lookup: CDR1 MDHEN, CDR2 SYDVKM. The ends were cut back, 5 bases at V and 7 bases at J, with 15 bases in the middle. The CDR3 DNA sequence: TGTGCCAGCAGTCCCCGGAGAGTGTGGAATTCACCCCTCCACTTT. Translation: CASSPRRVWNSPLHF. Full variable domain (remainder filled in from reference TRBV28 and TRBJ1-6): DVKVTQSSRYLVKRTGEKVFLECVQDMDHENMFWYRQDPGLGLRLIYFSYDVKMKEKGDIPEGYSVSREKKERFSLILESASTNQTSMYLCASSPRRVWNSPLHFGNGTRLTVT.

This chain links TRBV20-1 with TRBJ2-3; D perhaps matches TRBD2 (6 bases). The CDR3 spans 12 residues. V lost 7 bases, J lost 1 base, and 9 bases lay in between. The germline V gene has CDR1 DFQATT and CDR2 SNEGSKA (reference sequence). The CDR3 nucleotides read TGCAGTGAGGCTAGCGGCACAGATACGCAGTATTTT. The encoded protein is CSEASGTDTQYF.

The chain employs TRBV6-2 or TRBV6-3 and TRBJ2-3; TRBD2 matches at 11 bases. V shed 5 bases, J shed 7 bases, and the junction held 5 bases outside the gene matches. Per the germline V gene, CDR1 is MNHEY and CDR2 is SVGEGT. The length of the CDR3 is 14 residues. CDR3 bases: TGTGCCAGCAGTACTAGCGGGAGTTCGAATACGCAGTATTTT. Protein product: CASSTSGSSNTQYF.

This clonotype was seen at least ten times. The chain uses TRBV9 and TRBJ2-3, with D uncertain. With 0 bases removed from V and 0 bases from J, the gap between germline ends came to 8 bases. The CDR3 runs 15 residues. Germline V CDR1 and CDR2: SGDLS, YYNGEE. CDR3 region: CASSVDGRSTDTQYF. For the CDR3, the DNA is TGTGCCAGCAGCGTAGATGGCAGAAGCACAGATACGCAGTATTTT.

This clonotype has more than one count but fewer than ten. This sequence joins TRBV20-1 and TRBJ2-7; 7 bases map to TRBD1. The CDR3 loop spans 13 amino acids. Germline values: CDR1 DFQATT, CDR2 SNEGSKA (reference sequence). The V and J ends lost 6 bases and 1 base, in that order; junction bases with no gene match: 6. CDR3 in DNA: TGCAGTGCGCCGACAGGGTGGTCCTACGAGCAGTACTTC. Its protein product is CSAPTGWSYEQYF.

There are a few counts of this clonotype. The chain has TRBV28 and TRBJ1-4; maybe TRBD1 (5 bases). This CDR3 region has 14 residues. Per the germline V gene, CDR1 is MDHEN and CDR2 is SYDVKM. Deletions cut 3 bases from V and 4 bases from J, with 9 bases between. DNA of the CDR3: TGTGCCAGCAGTTTTGACAGCCTTAATGAAAAACTGTTTTTT. This codes for CASSFDSLNEKLFF.

The CDR3, as DNA: TGCAGTGCTCCAACGCTAAACAGGGGGTCGAACGCAGATACGCAGTATTTT. Its protein product is CSAPTLNRGSNADTQYF. The gene calls are TRBV20-1 and TRBJ2-3; TRBD1 matches 8 bases. The CDR3 has 17 amino acids. V trimming: 5 bases; J trimming: 4 bases; junction bases outside the gene matches: 17. Germline V gene sequence: CDR1 DFQATT, CDR2 SNEGSKA (reference sequence).

This clonotype was seen only a few times. This rearrangement joins TRBV30 to TRBJ2-1, with TRBD2 identical over 10 bases. CDR1 and CDR2 from the germline V gene are GTSNPN and SVGIG (reference sequence). The CDR3 is 15 residues long. The V segment lost 3 bases and the J segment 4 bases; nucleotides outside the gene matches: 6. CDR3 amino acids: CAWRGLAGAYNEQFF. As DNA, the CDR3 is TGTGCCTGGAGGGGGCTAGCGGGAGCATACAATGAGCAGTTCTTC.

This clonotype showed up just a few times. The chain employs TRBV28 and TRBJ1-5; no definite D call. Trimming removed 2 bases at V and 2 bases at J, with 13 bases between. The germline V gene encodes CDR1 MDHEN and CDR2 SYDVKM. The CDR3 extends over 16 amino acids. DNA of the CDR3: TGTGCCAGCAGTTTAGTGGGAAGTACGGGCAATCAGCCCCAGCATTTT. Translated, it gives CASSLVGSTGNQPQHF.

The table lists this clonotype with many counts. The chain uses TRBV12-3 or TRBV12-4 and TRBJ1-5; D might be TRBD1 (5 bases). The CDR3 has 13 amino acids. Between the trimmed V and J ends, which lost 2 bases and 12 bases, there was a span of 14 bases. In nucleotides, the CDR3 is TGTGCCAGCAGTTTAATTAATTCGGGGGTCCAGCATTTT. This translates into CASSLINSGVQHF.

This clonotype was seen a few times. The chain combines TRBV25-1 with TRBJ1-2; TRBD1 agrees at 9 bases. V lost 4 bases, J lost 4 bases, and 10 bases stayed unmatched. CDR3 length equals 16 residues. CDR1 MGHDK and CDR2 SYGVNS come from the germline V gene. CDR3 loop: CASSVTQGARPYGYTF. The CDR3 bases are TGTGCCAGCAGTGTTACACAGGGGGCGAGGCCCTATGGCTACACCTTC.

This clonotype was counted a few times. This rearrangement joins TRBV7-2 to TRBJ2-5; 10 nucleotides line up with TRBD2. Germline-derived CDR1 and CDR2 are SGHTA and FQGNSA. CDR3 length: 14 residues. V shed 3 bases, J shed 4 bases, and the junction held 2 bases outside the gene matches. CDR3 nucleotides: TGTGCCAGCAGCTTCATAGCGGGAGGAGAGACCCAGTACTTC. Encoded protein: CASSFIAGGETQYF.

This clonotype has just a few counts. The genes are TRBV9 and TRBJ2-3; D is uncertain. V gave up 3 bases and J gave up 0 bases, with 8 bases separating them. The CDR3 runs to 14 residues. CDR1 is SGDLS and CDR2 is YYNGEE in the germline V gene. Written as DNA, the CDR3 is TGTGCCAGCAGCGGAAACCCTAGCACAGATACGCAGTATTTT. Translation gives CASSGNPSTDTQYF.

This clonotype appeared many times. The V call is TRBV20-1, the J call TRBJ2-7; TRBD1 is a possible D gene (5 bases). The CDR3 is made up of 12 amino acids. Germline V gene sequence: CDR1 DFQATT, CDR2 SNEGSKA (reference sequence). Trimming stripped 3 bases from V and 3 bases from J, with 9 bases between. CDR3 sequence (DNA): TGCAGTGCTAGGGCAGGGATCTACGAGCAGTACTTC. Protein: CSARAGIYEQYF.

This clonotype was counted only a few times. The chain is built from TRBV5-1 and TRBJ2-1, with TRBD2 as a possible D gene (6 bases). V was pared by 6 bases and J by 1 base, with 11 bases between. Germline V gene sequence: CDR1 SGHRS, CDR2 YFSETQ. The CDR3 loop spans 14 amino acids. DNA for the CDR3: TGCGCCAGCAAATCGAGCGGGTCCTACAATGAGCAGTTCTTC. Its protein is CASKSSGSYNEQFF. The full variable domain, completed using reference TRBV5-1 and TRBJ2-1, is KAGVTQTPRYLIKTRGQQVTLSCSPISGHRSVSWYQQTPGQGLQFLFEYFSETQRNKGNFPGRFSGRQFSNSRSEMNVSTLELGDSALYLCASKSSGSYNEQFFGPGTRLTVL.

This clonotype was seen more than once but under ten times. The chain employs TRBV12-3 or TRBV12-4 and TRBJ2-5, with unresolved D. V gave up 6 bases and J gave up 1 base, with 15 bases separating them. The CDR3 spans 15 residues. In DNA, the CDR3 is TGTGCCAGCAGACCCGACACGGCCCCCCAAGAGACCCAGTACTTC. Protein sequence: CASRPDTAPQETQYF.

The chain joins TRBV4-3 to TRBJ2-2; a weak D match, TRBD2 (5 bases). The CDR3 runs to 15 residues. From germline, CDR1 is LGHNA and CDR2 YSLEER. V lost 0 bases and J 4 bases, leaving 9 bases between the germline ends. The chain's CDR3 is CASSQEPGSTGELFF. The CDR3 region has the DNA TGCGCCAGCAGCCAAGAACCGGGGTCCACCGGGGAGCTGTTTTTT.

There are a few counts of this clonotype. The rearrangement uses TRBV29-1 and TRBJ2-5; TRBD1 aligns across 8 bases. In germline, CDR1 is SQVTM, CDR2 ANQGSEA. V lost 3 bases, J lost 4 bases, and 16 bases stayed unmatched. The CDR3 runs 17 residues. The CDR3 here is CSVDFGGRDRWIETQYF. The DNA for the CDR3 is TGCAGCGTTGATTTCGGAGGTCGGGACAGGTGGATAGAGACCCAGTACTTC. The entire variable domain, with the rest obtained from reference TRBV29-1 and TRBJ2-5, is as follows: SAVISQKPSRDICQRGTSLTIQCQVDSQVTMMFWYRQQPGQSLTLIATANQGSEATYESGFVIDKFPISRPNLTFSTLTVSNMSPEDSSIYLCSVDFGGRDRWIETQYFGPGTRLLVL.

This chain joins TRBV11-2 and TRBJ2-1, with 13 bases identical to TRBD2. Per the germline V gene, CDR1 is SGHAT and CDR2 is FQNNGV. The CDR3 covers 19 residues. The junction had 11 bases not matched to a gene; V was cut back by 2 bases and J by 4 bases. CDR3 DNA sequence: TGTGCCAGCAGCTTAAATCCCCCACTAGCGGGAGGGGGTTACAATGAGCAGTTCTTC. Its protein product is CASSLNPPLAGGGYNEQFF.

The V and J genes are TRBV29-1 and TRBJ2-7, with D possibly TRBD2 on 7 matching bases. Looked up from germline, CDR1 is SQVTM and CDR2 is ANQGSEA. The V gene lost 4 bases and the J gene lost 9 bases, with 19 bases spanning the gap. The CDR3 has 13 amino acids. In DNA form, the CDR3 reads TGCAGCGTTGGTGCCCAGGGGAGGGTGAGGCAGTACTTC. It codes for CSVGAQGRVRQYF.

In its sample, this clonotype was seen a few times. This CDR3 is CASRRAGPVALNEQFF. CDR3 nucleotides: TGTGCCAGCAGGCGGGCTGGGCCCGTGGCTCTCAATGAGCAGTTCTTC. This chain uses TRBV6-2 or TRBV6-3 with TRBJ2-1, with D perhaps matching TRBD2 (5 bases). V was clipped by 6 bases and J by 6 bases, with 21 bases between them. CDR1 and CDR2 (germline): MNHEY, SVGEGT. This CDR3 is built from 16 residues.